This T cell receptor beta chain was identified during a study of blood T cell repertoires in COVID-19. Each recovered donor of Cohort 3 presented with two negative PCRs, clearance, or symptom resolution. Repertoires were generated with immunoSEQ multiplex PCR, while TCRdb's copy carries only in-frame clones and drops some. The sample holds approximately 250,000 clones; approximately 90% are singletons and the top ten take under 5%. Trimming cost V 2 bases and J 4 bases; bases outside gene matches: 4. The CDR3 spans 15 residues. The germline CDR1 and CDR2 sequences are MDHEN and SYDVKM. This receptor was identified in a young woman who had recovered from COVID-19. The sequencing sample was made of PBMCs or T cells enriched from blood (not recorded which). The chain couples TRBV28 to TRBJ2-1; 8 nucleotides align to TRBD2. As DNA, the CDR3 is TGTGCCAGCAGTTTACGGGGCGGGGGGTACAATGAGCAGTTCTTC. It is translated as CASSLRGGGYNEQFF.